The 8 T cell receptor beta chains given below trace back to one sample, sequenced in a study of Ad26.COV2.S vaccination and SARS-CoV-2 variants. Regarding treatment: 15 to 20 received Ad26.COV2.S at low or high dose, single or two shots; about five received placebo; per-sample allocation not given. Collection of the samples took place on day 63 after the first injection of vaccine or placebo. TCRdb keeps only in-frame clones here, not all; method: immunoSEQ multiplex PCR. The sample shows under 300,000 clones, around 85% of them seen only once. The sequencing used peripheral blood, collected in a trial of Ad26.COV2.S vaccine versus placebo. The receptors here all came from a person between 18 and 65 years old who received the Ad26.COV2.S COVID-19 vaccine or a placebo.

This sequence joins TRBV12-2 and TRBJ2-7. TRBV12-2 is classified as a pseudogene. The CDR3 is 10 residues long. CDR3 bases: TGTGCAAGGACCCGCGATGTGCAGTACTTC. The encoded protein is CARTRDVQYF.

The chain employs TRBV30 and TRBJ1-3; TRBD1 matches 12 bases. V shed 1 base and J 7 bases; nucleotides not matched to a gene: 14. CDR1 GTSNPN and CDR2 SVGIG come from the germline V gene (reference sequence). The CDR3 has 18 amino acids. In nucleotides, the CDR3 is TGTGCCTGGAGTGCACCGGGACAGGGGGCGAAACGATTCAACACCATATATTTT. Its protein is CAWSAPGQGAKRFNTIYF.

The chain uses TRBV7-9 and TRBJ1-5; no reliable D call. The germline V gene has CDR1 SEHNR and CDR2 FQNEAQ (reference sequence). Deletions cut 5 bases from V and 4 bases from J, with 9 bases between. The CDR3 is 13 amino acids. CDR3 coding DNA: TGTGCCAGCAGCGATGGACGTAATCAGCCCCAGCATTTT. Its translation is CASSDGRNQPQHF.

V gene TRBV19 combines with J gene TRBJ2-1; D tentatively fits TRBD1 or TRBD2 (5 bases each). Germline values: CDR1 LNHDA, CDR2 SQIVND (reference sequence). This CDR3 is built from 15 residues. V gave up 4 bases and J gave up 4 bases, with 14 bases separating them. The CDR3 here is CASSTAQGPYNEQFF. The CDR3 region has the DNA TGTGCCAGTAGTACAGCGCAGGGACCTTACAATGAGCAGTTCTTC.

The chain joins TRBV2 to TRBJ1-5; TRBD1 is a possible D gene (5 bases). Germline CDR1 reads SNHLY; CDR2 reads FYNNEI. V shed 2 bases and J shed 3 bases, with 8 bases lying between them. CDR3 length equals 14 residues. The CDR3 reads CASSEWGVNQPQHF. CDR3 in DNA: TGTGCCAGCAGTGAATGGGGGGTCAATCAGCCCCAGCATTTT.

The rearrangement joins TRBV19 to TRBJ1-6, with D perhaps matching TRBD1 (5 bases). Germline lookup yields CDR1 LNHDA and CDR2 SQIVND (reference sequence). V was pared by 2 bases and J by 9 bases, with 17 bases between. The CDR3 covers 16 residues. The CDR3 sequence: CASSITPIRGISPLHF. The CDR3 nucleotides read TGTGCCAGTAGTATAACCCCCATCCGGGGGATTTCACCCCTCCACTTT.

V usage is TRBV12-3 or TRBV12-4 and J usage is TRBJ2-1; possible D gene TRBD2, 6 bases. V was pared by 9 bases and J by 9 bases, with 15 bases between. The CDR3 totals 12 residues. CDR3 loop: CASGPRRGEQFF. DNA for the CDR3: TGTGCCAGTGGGCCCAGGAGGGGTGAGCAGTTCTTC.

The rearrangement links TRBV5-1 to TRBJ2-7; D is undetermined. Germline CDR1 SGHRS, CDR2 YFSETQ. CDR3 length: 12 residues. Trimming took 3 bases from V and 3 from J, leaving 7 bases between them. CDR3 DNA sequence: TGCGCCAGCAGCTATACCTACTACGAGCAGTACGTC. It yields the protein CASSYTYYEQYV.